What follows are 10 T cell receptor beta chains derived from one specimen sequenced in a study of blood T cell repertoires in COVID-19. TCRdb's table, derived via immunoSEQ multiplex PCR, lists solely in-frame clones and lacks some. The sample shows 200,000 or so clones, 83% of them seen only once. The sample taken for sequencing was PBMCs or T cells enriched from blood (not recorded which). These receptor sequences come from a woman in her 50s who had been exposed to COVID-19.

The chain recombines TRBV24-1 with TRBJ1-1; no firm D call. With 9 bases removed from V and 4 bases from J, the gap between germline ends came to 8 bases. The CDR3 has 11 residues. From germline, CDR1 is KGHDR and CDR2 SFDVKD. CDR3 nucleotides: TGTGCCACCGGAGGAAGCACTGAAGCTTTCTTT. Translated: CATGGSTEAFF.

The chain is built from TRBV11-2 and TRBJ1-1; maybe TRBD1 (5 bases). V was shortened by 3 bases and J by 1 base, with 9 bases between the two germline ends. The V gene's germline CDR1 is SGHAT and CDR2 FQNNGV. This CDR3 has 14 residues. The CDR3 bases are TGTGCCAGCAGCTTGAGTACAGGGAACACTGAAGCTTTCTTT. It translates to CASSLSTGNTEAFF.

V and J are TRBV27 and TRBJ2-7; D is perhaps TRBD1 (6 bases). V was cut by 6 bases and J by 2 bases, with 11 bases left in between. CDR3 length: 13 residues. Looked up from germline, CDR1 is MNHEY and CDR2 is SMNVEV (reference sequence). This CDR3 reads CASRQGGAYEQYF. The DNA of the CDR3 is TGTGCCAGCAGACAGGGTGGAGCCTACGAGCAGTACTTC.

V is TRBV6-2 or TRBV6-3 and J is TRBJ1-5, with 9 bases matching TRBD1. The CDR3 covers 16 residues. The junction had 4 bases not matched to a gene; V was cut back by 0 bases and J by 4 bases. Germline loops: CDR1 MNHEY, CDR2 SVGEGT. Written as DNA, the CDR3 is TGTGCCAGCAGTTACTCGTCCGGGACAGGGAATCAGCCCCAGCATTTT. Translation gives CASSYSSGTGNQPQHF.

This clone turned up a few times. The genes are TRBV5-6 and TRBJ1-5, with D unresolved. The germline V gene has CDR1 SGHDT and CDR2 YYEEEE. Trimming shortened V by 4 bases and J by 2 bases, and 10 bases separated the two germline ends. The CDR3 has 14 amino acids. As DNA, the CDR3 is TGTGCCAGCAGCGGGAGGTATGGCAATCAGCCCCAGCATTTT. This encodes CASSGRYGNQPQHF.

The rearrangement links TRBV19 to TRBJ2-1; tentative D call: TRBD2 (6 bases). The CDR3 has 13 amino acids. Germline V gene lookup returns CDR1 LNHDA and CDR2 SQIVND (reference sequence). V gave up 6 bases and J gave up 8 bases, with 14 bases separating them. The CDR3: CASSPLGGYEQFF. The DNA of the CDR3 is TGTGCCAGTAGCCCACTGGGGGGTTATGAGCAGTTCTTC.

This chain links TRBV7-9 with TRBJ1-1; D is unclear. Trimming shortened V by 5 bases and J by 4 bases, and 11 bases separated the two germline ends. The CDR3 covers 13 residues. From germline, CDR1 is SEHNR and CDR2 FQNEAQ (reference sequence). The CDR3, as DNA: TGTGCCAGCAGCCCCTACGAGATCACTGAAGCTTTCTTT. As protein: CASSPYEITEAFF.

In this sample, this clone turned up a few times. The gene calls are TRBV24-1 and TRBJ1-2, with D uncertain. Germline loops: CDR1 KGHDR, CDR2 SFDVKD. V was shortened by 3 bases and J by 2 bases, with 9 bases between the two germline ends. The CDR3 has 14 residues. The CDR3 nucleotides read TGTGCCACCAGTGATGGGAGGGAGAACTATGGCTACACCTTC. Amino acid sequence: CATSDGRENYGYTF.

V is TRBV10-3 and J is TRBJ2-2, with D perhaps TRBD2 (5 bases). V gave up 6 bases and J gave up 5 bases, with 16 bases separating them. Germline V lookup: CDR1 ENHRY, CDR2 SYGVKD. This CDR3 comprises 15 residues. The CDR3 sequence: CAIRPTLALTGELFF. The DNA of the CDR3 is TGTGCCATCAGACCGACTCTAGCTTTAACCGGGGAGCTGTTTTTT.

The chain has TRBV24-1 and TRBJ2-5, with D perhaps TRBD2 (7 bases). This CDR3 is built from 15 residues. The germline CDR1 and CDR2 sequences are KGHDR and SFDVKD. V lost 5 bases and J lost 2, with 14 bases in between. CDR3 sequence (DNA): TGTGCCACCAGTGTCTGGGGGGGGCAGCAAGAGACCCAGTACTTC. This translates into CATSVWGGQQETQYF.